Each of the 28 T cell receptor beta chains below was sequenced from the same sample in a study of blood T cell repertoires in COVID-19. The protocol was immunoSEQ multiplex PCR, while the TCRdb copy is restricted to in-frame clones and leaves out a portion. The sample includes roughly 100,000 clones, 70% to 80% of them seen just once. Material: peripheral blood. The receptors come from a man aged 60 to 75 with active or convalescent COVID-19.

The rearrangement uses TRBV5-6 and TRBJ2-1, with TRBD2 matching over 16 bases. CDR3 length: 17 residues. With V trimmed by 3 bases and J by 10 bases, 10 bases remained unmatched. CDR1 is SGHDT, CDR2 YYEEEE, per germline. CDR3 in amino acids: CASSWGLAGGQANEQFF. In DNA, the CDR3 is TGTGCCAGCAGCTGGGGACTAGCGGGAGGGCAGGCCAACGAGCAGTTCTTC.

The rearrangement joins TRBV4-1 to TRBJ2-3; TRBD1 aligns across 9 bases. This CDR3 has 15 amino acids. Per germline, CDR1 MGHRA and CDR2 YSYEKL. The ends lost 1 base at V and 5 bases at J; junction bases unmatched: 4. As DNA, the CDR3 is TGCGCCAGCAGCCAAGGGACAGGGGAGATAGATACGCAGTATTTT. Its translation is CASSQGTGEIDTQYF.

The J gene is TRBJ1-6, the V gene TRBV5-1; 7 bases fit TRBD1. The CDR3 contains 15 residues. V was pared by 4 bases and J by 7 bases, with 8 bases of the junction left unmatched. Looked up from germline, CDR1 is SGHRS and CDR2 is YFSETQ. The chain's CDR3 is CASSPTDRPNSPLHF. DNA of the CDR3: TGCGCCAGCAGCCCTACGGACAGGCCGAATTCACCCCTCCACTTT.

The V gene is TRBV7-8, the J gene TRBJ2-3; D call uncertain. Germline V gene sequence: CDR1 SGHVS, CDR2 FQNEAQ. Trimming left V 5 bases short and J 4 bases short, with 10 bases between. This CDR3 spans 13 amino acids. The CDR3 is CASSPRDSDTQYF. CDR3 bases: TGTGCCAGCAGCCCCCGAGATTCAGATACGCAGTATTTT.

The rearrangement joins TRBV28 to TRBJ2-5; tentatively, D is TRBD1 (6 bases). Germline V gene lookup returns CDR1 MDHEN and CDR2 SYDVKM. This CDR3 has 14 residues. Trimming stripped 5 bases from V and 8 bases from J, with 18 bases between. The CDR3 DNA is TGTGCCAGCAGTCCCGCGACAGGCTGGGGTACCCAGTACTTC. This codes for CASSPATGWGTQYF.

The chain employs TRBV29-1 and TRBJ2-2, with TRBD2 identical over 9 bases. The CDR3 extends over 14 amino acids. Trimming at V came to 3 bases and at J to 6 bases, leaving 5 bases not matched to a gene. CDR1 SQVTM and CDR2 ANQGSEA come from the germline V gene. CDR3 DNA sequence: TGCAGCGTTGAGAGGCGGGAGGGCCCCGGGGAGCTGTTTTTT. It yields the protein CSVERREGPGELFF.

The genes are TRBV25-1 and TRBJ1-1, with no clear D. In germline, CDR1 is MGHDK, CDR2 SYGVNS. Between the trimmed V and J ends, which lost 6 bases and 1 base, there was a span of 12 bases. The CDR3 totals 14 residues. The CDR3 DNA sequence: TGTGCCAGCAGCCCGAGACGGAGGAACACTGAAGCTTTCTTT. Translating it yields CASSPRRRNTEAFF. The entire variable domain, with the rest obtained from reference TRBV25-1 and TRBJ1-1, is as follows: EADIYQTPRYLVIGTGKKITLECSQTMGHDKMYWYQQDPGMELHLIHYSYGVNSTEKGDLSSESTVSRIRTEHFPLTLESARPSHTSQYLCASSPRRRNTEAFFGQGTRLTVV.

This clone was recorded only once. The CDR3 is CASGQGPNQPQHF. CDR3 sequence (DNA): TGTGCCAGCGGACAGGGCCCAAATCAGCCCCAGCATTTT. The chain is built from TRBV6-5 and TRBJ1-5; 8 nucleotides line up with TRBD1. Losses at the gene ends were 8 bases for V and 4 bases for J; bases not matched to a gene: 4. The CDR3 consists of 13 residues. Germline CDR1 reads MNHEY; CDR2 reads SVGAGI.

V gene TRBV5-4 combines with J gene TRBJ1-3; weak D call: TRBD1 (6 bases). Germline V gene sequence: CDR1 SGHNT, CDR2 YYREEE (reference sequence). The CDR3 sequence is 14 residues long. The germline V and J ends were trimmed by 6 bases and 0 bases, with 10 bases remaining between them. The DNA of the CDR3 is TGTGCCAGCAAGACAGGCCTCTCTGGAAACACCATATATTTT. Residues: CASKTGLSGNTIYF.

Here the CDR3 DNA reads TGTGCCAGCAGTGAACAAGGAGCGGGACGTTACAATGAGCAGTTCTTC. This gives the protein CASSEQGAGRYNEQFF. The chain combines TRBV25-1 with TRBJ2-1, with 7 bases fitting TRBD2. This CDR3 is built from 16 residues. J lost 4 bases, V lost 2 bases, and 8 bases had no gene match. From germline, CDR1 is MGHDK and CDR2 SYGVNS.

The rearrangement links TRBV11-2 to TRBJ2-3, with a tentative D call TRBD2 (5 bases). The CDR3 covers 19 residues. Trimming cost V 1 base and J 2 bases, with 22 bases left between them. CDR1 and CDR2 (germline): SGHAT, FQNNGV. The CDR3 DNA reads as TGTGCCAGCAGCTTAGGGCTCCGCGGGCTTCAGCAAACCACAGATACGCAGTATTTT. This translates into CASSLGLRGLQQTTDTQYF.

This chain connects TRBV13 to TRBJ2-7; D is possibly TRBD2 (5 bases). Trimming shortened V by 0 bases and J by 6 bases, and 9 bases separated the two germline ends. The germline V gene has CDR1 PRHDT and CDR2 FYEKMQ (reference sequence). The CDR3 spans 13 residues. The DNA of the CDR3 is TGTGCCAGCAGCTTAGGCCCCGGGGTCGAGCAGTACTTC. Protein: CASSLGPGVEQYF.

The chain employs TRBV30 and TRBJ2-5, with D perhaps matching TRBD2 (6 bases). Germline V gives CDR1 GTSNPN, CDR2 SVGIG (reference sequence). The V end lost 2 bases, the J end lost 5 bases, and 12 bases lay between the germline ends. This CDR3 has 13 amino acids. This chain's CDR3 is CAWSRRERETQYF. CDR3 nucleotide sequence: TGTGCCTGGAGTCGGAGGGAACGGGAGACCCAGTACTTC.

The genes are TRBV10-2 and TRBJ2-1; TRBD2 matches 8 bases. Per germline, CDR1 WSHSY and CDR2 SAAADI. V trimming: 6 bases; J trimming: 7 bases; junction bases outside the gene matches: 11. This CDR3 spans 15 amino acids. CDR3: CASRPGAGARNEQFF. The DNA of the CDR3 is TGCGCCAGCAGACCAGGAGCGGGGGCCAGAAATGAGCAGTTCTTC.

This chain joins TRBV10-2 and TRBJ1-2; TRBD1 matches 7 bases. Unmatched junction bases numbered 7, after V lost 4 bases and J lost 2 bases. The CDR3 has 15 amino acids. Germline lookup yields CDR1 WSHSY and CDR2 SAAADI. The DNA for the CDR3 is TGCGCCAGCAGTGCAGACAGGGTCCGGAACTATGGCTACACCTTC. Translation: CASSADRVRNYGYTF.

The V call is TRBV6-5, the J call TRBJ2-1; D is possibly TRBD2 (5 bases). This CDR3 comprises 14 residues. Trimming took off 2 bases at V and 7 bases at J, with 12 bases between the two ends. Germline V CDR1 and CDR2: MNHEY, SVGAGI. CDR3 DNA sequence: TGTGCCAGCAGTTACGAGTCCCCGGGAAATGAGCAGTTCTTC. It translates to CASSYESPGNEQFF.

The genes are TRBV13 and TRBJ1-3, with a possible D match to TRBD1 (6 bases). This CDR3 contains 17 residues. Germline V gene sequence: CDR1 PRHDT, CDR2 FYEKMQ (reference sequence). With 4 bases removed from V and 4 bases from J, the gap between germline ends came to 20 bases. The chain's CDR3 is CASSSEDAGAIGNTIYF. The CDR3 DNA reads TGTGCCAGCAGCTCAGAGGACGCAGGGGCTATCGGAAACACCATATATTTT.

The rearrangement uses TRBV7-9 and TRBJ1-4; 9 nucleotides agree with TRBD1. The germline CDR1 and CDR2 sequences are SEHNR and FQNEAQ (reference sequence). The CDR3 length is 15 residues. J gave up 9 bases and V 5 bases, and 10 bases lay outside the gene matches. For the CDR3, the DNA is TGTGCCAGCAGCCCGACTTCTGGACAGGGGCAAAAACTGTTTTTT. Encoded protein: CASSPTSGQGQKLFF.

V and J are TRBV18 and TRBJ2-3; D remains ambiguous. The CDR3 length is 13 residues. Per germline, CDR1 KGHSH and CDR2 LQKENI. The V end lost 3 bases, the J end lost 10 bases, and 14 bases lay between the germline ends. The CDR3 DNA reads as TGTGCCAGCTCACCCCGGAGCACGTATCCGCAGTATTTT. It translates to CASSPRSTYPQYF.

This chain joins TRBV28 and TRBJ2-7; D is undetermined. With 3 bases removed from V and 1 base from J, the gap between germline ends came to 7 bases. The CDR3 has 13 residues. Germline values: CDR1 MDHEN, CDR2 SYDVKM. This CDR3 reads CASSFGRSYEQYF. The CDR3 region has the DNA TGTGCCAGCAGTTTCGGCAGGTCCTACGAGCAGTACTTC.

This chain uses TRBV15 with TRBJ1-2, with D perhaps matching TRBD1 (5 bases). The CDR3 totals 15 residues. From germline, CDR1 is LNHNV and CDR2 YYDKDF (reference sequence). With 0 bases removed from V and 4 bases from J, the gap between germline ends came to 12 bases. CDR3 protein: CATSRDRGFSYGYTF. For the CDR3, the DNA is TGTGCCACCAGCAGAGATCGGGGGTTTAGCTATGGCTACACCTTC.

The CDR3 DNA reads as TGTGCCACCGGACAGGGAGGAATCTACGAGCAGTACTTC. This translates into CATGQGGIYEQYF. J is TRBJ2-7 and V is TRBV19; 8 bases align to TRBD1. V was clipped by 10 bases and J by 3 bases; unmatched bases: 8. CDR1 is LNHDA, CDR2 SQIVND, per germline (reference sequence). This CDR3 has 13 residues.

A single count supports this clone. The J gene is TRBJ2-7, the V gene TRBV7-6, with TRBD2 matching over 11 bases. The trim removed 2 bases at V and 5 bases at J, leaving 8 bases unmatched. Germline values: CDR1 SGHVS, CDR2 FNYEAQ. This CDR3 has 16 residues. CDR3 amino acids: CASSLMLAGGVHEQYF. CDR3 sequence (DNA): TGTGCCAGCAGCTTAATGCTAGCGGGAGGAGTACACGAGCAGTACTTC.

The chain has TRBV2 and TRBJ2-7; tentatively, D is TRBD2 (5 bases). Germline V gene data show CDR1 as SNHLY and CDR2 as FYNNEI. The CDR3 is 14 residues long. V lost 7 bases, J lost 0 bases, and 13 bases lay in between. CDR3 bases: TGTGCCAGCACCCGGAGAGGGAGCTCCTACGAGCAGTACTTC. Translated, it gives CASTRRGSSYEQYF.

This clone was picked up a small number of times. The J gene is TRBJ2-1, the V gene TRBV9; D unclear. Germline CDR1 is SGDLS and CDR2 is YYNGEE. This CDR3 region has 15 residues. Trimming took off 0 bases at V and 0 bases at J, with 7 bases between the two ends. The CDR3: CASSVEQNSYNEQFF. The CDR3 coding sequence is TGTGCCAGCAGCGTAGAACAGAACTCCTACAATGAGCAGTTCTTC.

This chain uses TRBV28 with TRBJ2-1, with 13 bases that match TRBD2. Germline V gene lookup returns CDR1 MDHEN and CDR2 SYDVKM. The CDR3 contains 13 residues. The junction had 0 bases not matched to a gene; V was cut back by 3 bases and J by 10 bases. DNA for the CDR3: TGTGCCAGCAGTTTGGGACTAGCGGGAGAGCAGTTCTTC. Translating it yields CASSLGLAGEQFF.

V gene TRBV3-1 (or the pseudogene TRBV3-2) combines with J gene TRBJ2-5, with D possibly TRBD1 on 6 matching bases. Per germline, CDR1 LGHDT and CDR2 YNNKEL (reference sequence). V gave up 0 bases and J gave up 5 bases, with 22 bases separating them. This CDR3 comprises 18 residues. The CDR3 nucleotides read TGTGCCAGCAGCCAAGAAGGGCAGGGGCCTCCTTCTTTGGAGACCCAGTACTTC. Residues: CASSQEGQGPPSLETQYF.

J is TRBJ2-3 and V is TRBV5-1; D is unclear. The CDR3 covers 14 residues. V gave up 0 bases and J gave up 6 bases, with 11 bases separating them. Germline lookup yields CDR1 SGHRS and CDR2 YFSETQ. Here the CDR3 DNA reads TGCGCCAGCAGCTTGGCGCGCGGTCGGGATACGCAGTATTTT. Protein sequence: CASSLARGRDTQYF.